These 13 T cell receptor beta chains were all obtained from the same sample, sequenced in a study of identical twins (dated by TCRdb to 2016 to 2017). The library was produced with 5' RACE. For sequencing, an Illumina HiSeq 2000 was employed. TCRdb applied fastp at Q25 and MiXCR to the public reads, then kept only in-frame beta chains. One record per CDR3 amino acid sequence lists the most common genes and DNA. The sample records roughly 240,000 distinct CDR3 sequences, 7% of which are singletons. 3% to 4.5% of the sample rests with the top ten. These data were likewise used in another study, on yellow fever vaccine responses in identical twins.

Sample: memory (CD45RO+) T cells sorted from blood. This specimen's cell subset or site label, interpreted: CD45RO+ enriched T cells. These receptors were collected from a woman in her late teens or twenties in good health.

This clonotype was seen only a few times. This rearrangement joins TRBV7-2 to TRBJ2-1; TRBD2 agrees at 12 bases. The CDR3 length is 17 residues. The junction had 8 bases not matched to a gene; V was cut back by 1 base and J by 7 bases. The germline gives CDR1 SGHTA, CDR2 FQGNSA. The CDR3, as DNA: TGTGCCAGCAGCTTAGTCCGGCTAGCGGGGGGGCGGAATGAGCAGTTCTTC. This codes for CASSLVRLAGGRNEQFF.

This clonotype was counted only a few times. The chain is built from TRBV2 and TRBJ1-6, with TRBD1 matching 7 bases. Trimming at V came to 2 bases and at J to 9 bases, leaving 4 bases not matched to a gene. CDR1 is SNHLY, CDR2 FYNNEI, per germline. The CDR3 contains 14 residues. In DNA form, the CDR3 reads TGTGCCAGCAGTGAAAGCCAGGGGGGTTCACCCCTCCACTTT. It specifies CASSESQGGSPLHF.

The rearrangement joins TRBV5-1 to TRBJ2-3, with D perhaps matching TRBD1 (6 bases). Trimming took 0 bases from V and 4 from J, leaving 9 bases between them. The germline V gene has CDR1 SGHRS and CDR2 YFSETQ. This CDR3 is 14 amino acids long. The CDR3 DNA is TGCGCCAGCAGCTTGGACAGGGCCTCAGATACGCAGTATTTT. The encoded protein is CASSLDRASDTQYF.

In its sample, this clonotype was seen many times. The chain carries TRBV5-4 and TRBJ2-7; D is possibly TRBD2 (6 bases). Germline lookup yields CDR1 SGHNT and CDR2 YYREEE (reference sequence). V shed 3 bases and J shed 0 bases, with 19 bases lying between them. The CDR3 is 17 residues long. The chain's CDR3 is CASSSNPGLQNSYEQYF. The CDR3 DNA follows: TGTGCCAGCAGCTCCAATCCGGGACTCCAAAACTCCTACGAGCAGTACTTC.

The rearrangement joins TRBV9 to TRBJ2-2; 7 bases line up with TRBD2. Germline loops: CDR1 SGDLS, CDR2 YYNGEE. This CDR3 has 18 residues. Trimming removed 4 bases from V and 2 bases from J; junction bases left unmatched: 14. The CDR3 DNA reads TGTGCCAGCAGCCCAATCCCTGGGGAGGGGACTAACACCGGGGAGCTGTTTTTT. Its protein is CASSPIPGEGTNTGELFF. The full variable domain, rest sourced from reference TRBV9 and TRBJ2-2, is DSGVTQTPKHLITATGQRVTLRCSPRSGDLSVYWYQQSLDQGLQFLIQYYNGEERAKGNILERFSAQQFPDLHSELNLSSLELGDSALYFCASSPIPGEGTNTGELFFGEGSRLTVL.

The chain is built from TRBV9 and TRBJ1-4, with a weak D call TRBD1 (5 bases). Germline assignment: CDR1 SGDLS and CDR2 YYNGEE. V gave up 2 bases and J gave up 8 bases, with 13 bases separating them. CDR3 size: 14 residues. The CDR3 sequence: CASSVDRGDEKLFF. The CDR3 bases are TGTGCCAGCAGCGTTGATAGGGGAGACGAAAAACTGTTTTTT. Full variable domain (remainder filled in from reference TRBV9 and TRBJ1-4): DSGVTQTPKHLITATGQRVTLRCSPRSGDLSVYWYQQSLDQGLQFLIQYYNGEERAKGNILERFSAQQFPDLHSELNLSSLELGDSALYFCASSVDRGDEKLFFGSGTQLSVL.

Many counts were recorded for this clonotype. V and J are TRBV11-2 and TRBJ1-1, with 9 bases matching TRBD1. V shed 4 bases, J shed 3 bases, and the junction held 6 bases outside the gene matches. The CDR3 totals 15 residues. Germline V gene sequence: CDR1 SGHAT, CDR2 FQNNGV. CDR3 sequence: CASSSIQGADTEAFF. DNA of the CDR3: TGTGCCAGCAGCTCGATACAGGGGGCGGACACTGAAGCTTTCTTT.

There are a few counts of this clonotype. This chain joins TRBV20-1 and TRBJ2-3; TRBD2 matches 11 bases. Losses at the gene ends were 2 bases for V and 3 bases for J; bases not matched to a gene: 10. Germline CDR1 and CDR2: DFQATT and SNEGSKA (reference sequence). The CDR3 consists of 17 residues. CDR3 loop: CSARPLLLAGVTDTQYF. CDR3 sequence (DNA): TGCAGTGCTAGACCCCTCTTACTAGCGGGGGTAACAGATACGCAGTATTTT.

The chain combines TRBV3-1 with TRBJ2-4; 12 bases map to TRBD2. Germline CDR1 is LGHDT and CDR2 is YNNKEL (reference sequence). The ends lost 1 base at V and 8 bases at J; junction bases unmatched: 6. This CDR3 contains 16 residues. The CDR3 DNA is TGTGCCAGCAGCCAAGTGCCTAGCGGGAGGGCACACATTCAGTACTTC. The encoded protein is CASSQVPSGRAHIQYF. Complete variable domain (other parts from reference TRBV3-1 and TRBJ2-4): DTAVSQTPKYLVTQMGNDKSIKCEQNLGHDTMYWYKQDSKKFLKIMFSYNNKELIINETVPNRFSPKSPDKAHLNLHINSLELGDSAVYFCASSQVPSGRAHIQYFGAGTRLSVL.

This clonotype was counted many times. The chain joins TRBV29-1 to TRBJ2-5; perhaps TRBD2 as D (5 bases). The CDR3 totals 13 residues. Trimming left V 4 bases short and J 5 bases short, with 14 bases between. Germline V gives CDR1 SQVTM, CDR2 ANQGSEA. The CDR3 reads CSVGTSGRETQYF. As DNA, the CDR3 is TGCAGCGTTGGGACTTCGGGTAGGGAGACCCAGTACTTC.

The rearrangement links TRBV3-1 to TRBJ2-7; D possibly corresponds to TRBD1 (6 bases). Germline V gives CDR1 LGHDT, CDR2 YNNKEL (reference sequence). CDR3 size: 15 residues. Trimming left V 4 bases short and J 6 bases short, with 19 bases between. Here the CDR3 reads CASSPEQGRVFEQYF. Written as DNA, the CDR3 is TGTGCCAGCAGCCCAGAACAGGGTAGGGTCTTCGAGCAGTACTTC.

This clonotype showed up many times. The chain employs TRBV20-1 and TRBJ1-1; D uncertain. The length of the CDR3 is 12 residues. Per the germline V gene, CDR1 is DFQATT and CDR2 is SNEGSKA (reference sequence). The germline V and J ends were trimmed by 7 bases and 5 bases, with 14 bases remaining between them. The CDR3 DNA reads TGCAGTGGACGGCGGGGAGGTACTGAAGCTTTCTTT. Protein: CSGRRGGTEAFF.

This chain links TRBV6-5 with TRBJ1-2; D gene uncertain. CDR3 length: 14 amino acids. Germline lookup yields CDR1 MNHEY and CDR2 SVGAGI. The V end was cut by 2 bases, the J end by 0 bases, with 7 bases between. The CDR3 region is CASSYDGPNYGYTF. CDR3 in DNA: TGTGCCAGCAGTTACGACGGCCCTAACTATGGCTACACCTTC.